Below, one T cell receptor (beta chain) is given with its context. Its antigen is currently unknown. MiXCR was run by TCRdb on the 5' RACE reads, yielding one entry per CDR3 protein. This table has roughly 260,000 distinct CDR3 sequences, roughly an eighth appearing once. The data originate from a study of identical twins. There were only healthy Caucasians among the donors. Study-wide results and limits: Partial confounding of zero-insertion analyses by invariant MAIT and iNKT cells was possible. The authors drew conclusions from cross-sectional statistical analysis rather than following the same donors.

The ends lost 2 bases at V and 1 base at J; junction bases unmatched: 11. The CDR3 consists of 19 residues. Germline loops: CDR1 DFQATT, CDR2 SNEGSKA (reference sequence). The sample consisted of memory (CD45RO+) T cells sorted from blood. The TCR originated in a woman younger than 30 in good health. The rearrangement joins TRBV20-1 to TRBJ2-1; 13 bases are shared with TRBD2. DNA of the CDR3: TGCAGTGCTAGAAATAAGGGACTAGCGGGATATCAGTCCTACAATGAGCAGTTCTTC. Translated, it gives CSARNKGLAGYQSYNEQFF.